This T cell receptor (beta chain) is drawn from a study of CD4 T cells in relation to SARS-CoV-2 and coronaviruses. On the study more broadly: ViraFEST: roughly 10-day antigen culture of PBMCs, then TCR beta CDR3 sequencing. Controls used an HIV-1 Nef peptide pool or no peptide.

As regards this clone: The antigen is unknown.

CDR1 MDHEN and CDR2 SYDVKM come from the germline V gene. CDR3 size: 20 residues. Germline trimming cut 5 bases from V and 4 bases from J; bases unmatched to any gene: 17. Before the COVID-19 pandemic, during about 2010-2018, CD4+ T cells were taken from unexposed donors. CD4+ T cells were isolated from the cells after more than 8 days of culture. As cell numbers allowed, unexposed-donor CD4+ T cells faced SARS-CoV-2 S/N and four cold-coronavirus spikes. On days 3 and 7, cultures got half fresh IL-2 medium. Here immunoSEQ multiplex PCR was the method, and the copy in TCRdb shows in-frame clones only, minus some. The repertoire consists of just under 30,000 clones, with around 72% occurring once and the leading ten covering 9% to 15%.

The sequenced sample was CD4+ T cells from PBMCs, cultured in vitro. The rearrangement uses TRBV28 and TRBJ2-1; 13 bases match TRBD2. The sequence came from a human donor in good health. CDR3 in DNA: TGTGCCAGCAGTCTCCTACTAGCGGGAGGGCGTCAGGGGTTATACAATGAGCAGTTCTTC. Protein sequence: CASSLLLAGGRQGLYNEQFF.